These 22 T cell receptor beta chains share one sample of origin, sequenced in a study of blood T cell repertoires in COVID-19. The method was immunoSEQ multiplex PCR; TCRdb's version includes in-frame clones alone and lacks a portion of them. The sample yields under 55,000 clones, nearly 80% seen once. Sequences were obtained from peripheral blood. The receptors were gathered from a man aged 70 or older with acute or convalescent COVID-19.

The chain has TRBV6-2 or TRBV6-3 and TRBJ2-1, with no clear D. Trimming left V 0 bases short and J 0 bases short, with 9 bases between. Germline CDR1 MNHEY, CDR2 SVGEGT. CDR3 length: 16 amino acids. CDR3 protein: CASSYSRESSYNEQFF. The DNA of the CDR3 is TGTGCCAGCAGTTACTCGAGAGAAAGCTCCTACAATGAGCAGTTCTTC.

This rearrangement joins TRBV6-2 or TRBV6-3 to TRBJ1-2, with 8 bases identical to TRBD1. From germline, CDR1 is MNHEY and CDR2 SVGEGT. Trimming at V came to 2 bases and at J to 7 bases, leaving 9 bases not matched to a gene. This CDR3 spans 15 amino acids. The CDR3 loop is CASSYPIRTGFGYTF. The CDR3 DNA sequence: TGTGCCAGCAGTTACCCAATCCGGACAGGGTTTGGCTACACCTTC.

The genes are TRBV14 and TRBJ1-1; a possible D gene is TRBD1 (5 bases). The CDR3 loop spans 13 amino acids. Per germline, CDR1 SGHDN and CDR2 FVKESK. The germline V and J ends were trimmed by 1 base and 4 bases, with 7 bases remaining between them. CDR3 amino acids: CASSQGQFTEAFF. The CDR3 bases are TGTGCCAGCAGCCAAGGACAGTTCACTGAAGCTTTCTTT.

The gene calls are TRBV19 and TRBJ1-4, with TRBD1 identical over 7 bases. The CDR3 spans 18 residues. The germline V gene encodes CDR1 LNHDA and CDR2 SQIVND (reference sequence). The trim removed 1 base at V and 0 bases at J, leaving 8 bases unmatched. The CDR3 coding sequence is TGTGCCAGTAGTATAGGGACAGGCCATCGTGCAACTAATGAAAAACTGTTTTTT. Encoded protein: CASSIGTGHRATNEKLFF. The full variable domain, completed using reference TRBV19 and TRBJ1-4, is DGGITQSPKYLFRKEGQNVTLSCEQNLNHDAMYWYRQDPGQGLRLIYYSQIVNDFQKGDIAEGYSVSREKKESFPLTVTSAQKNPTAFYLCASSIGTGHRATNEKLFFGSGTQLSVL.

V is TRBV6-5 and J is TRBJ1-1, with a weak D call TRBD1 (5 bases). The germline V gene has CDR1 MNHEY and CDR2 SVGAGI. This CDR3 is 14 amino acids long. The V end was cut by 5 bases, the J end by 4 bases, with 14 bases between. The CDR3 coding sequence is TGTGCCAGCAGTCAACAGGTTCCGAGCACTGAAGCTTTCTTT. Protein product: CASSQQVPSTEAFF.

The chain recombines TRBV5-4 with TRBJ1-6, with 8 bases identical to TRBD1. This CDR3 spans 16 amino acids. The germline V gene encodes CDR1 SGHNT and CDR2 YYREEE (reference sequence). V lost 4 bases and J lost 9; bases outside the gene matches: 12. CDR3 nucleotides: TGTGCCAGCAGCGGCGACCCGACAGGGGTAGGTTCACCCCTCCACTTT. This translates into CASSGDPTGVGSPLHF.

This chain uses TRBV7-3 with TRBJ1-1; D not certain. This CDR3 is 13 amino acids long. Trimming left V 6 bases short and J 1 base short, with 9 bases between. Germline loops: CDR1 SGHTA, CDR2 FQGTGA. Here the CDR3 reads CASRSGENTEAFF. CDR3 bases: TGTGCCAGCAGGTCCGGGGAGAACACTGAAGCTTTCTTT.

CDR3 nucleotide sequence: TGTGCCAGCAGTGAGAGAGCTATATCGGGTGGCTACACCTTC. It translates to CASSERAISGGYTF. The chain carries TRBV2 and TRBJ1-2; D unresolved. This CDR3 region has 14 residues. Trimming pared 3 bases from V and 7 bases from J, leaving 15 bases between. CDR1 and CDR2 from the germline V gene are SNHLY and FYNNEI.

The V gene is TRBV28, the J gene TRBJ2-2; a weak D match, TRBD2 (6 bases). Germline CDR1 and CDR2: MDHEN and SYDVKM. V dropped 8 bases and J dropped 1 base, with 11 bases sitting between them. CDR3 size: 14 residues. Here the CDR3 DNA reads TGTGCCAGCGTCCGGGGAGGGAACACCGGGGAGCTGTTTTTT. Protein sequence: CASVRGGNTGELFF.

This clone has a handful of counts. The chain joins TRBV7-6 to TRBJ1-1; 11 nucleotides match TRBD1. This CDR3 is 15 amino acids long. Germline V gene lookup returns CDR1 SGHVS and CDR2 FNYEAQ. J was trimmed by 5 bases and V by 1 base; bases with no gene match: 3. CDR3 sequence reads: CASSLEGQGATEAFF. The DNA of the CDR3 is TGTGCCAGCAGCTTAGAAGGACAGGGGGCGACTGAAGCTTTCTTT.

V usage is TRBV19 and J usage is TRBJ1-5; D uncertain. The CDR3 consists of 15 residues. Germline-derived CDR1 and CDR2 are LNHDA and SQIVND (reference sequence). V dropped 3 bases and J dropped 10 bases, with 19 bases sitting between them. For the CDR3, the DNA is TGTGCCAGTAGTATCTCCCCACCCCGCGGGAGTCCCCAGCATTTT. Translating it yields CASSISPPRGSPQHF.

This chain links TRBV19 with TRBJ1-2; possible D gene TRBD1, 6 bases. V was pared by 6 bases and J by 2 bases, with 34 bases between. Germline loops: CDR1 LNHDA, CDR2 SQIVND (reference sequence). The length of the CDR3 is 21 residues. The CDR3 coding sequence is TGTGCCAGTAGGACGCACCTCGACCGGGGTCTAAGGGGGAACACGAACTATGGCTACACCTTC. Its protein is CASRTHLDRGLRGNTNYGYTF.

CDR3 in amino acids: CASSSGPIGGEQFF. The CDR3 DNA follows: TGCGCCAGCAGCTCTGGGCCCATTGGAGGTGAGCAGTTCTTC. The chain has TRBV4-3 and TRBJ2-1; D is perhaps TRBD2 (5 bases). The V end lost 5 bases, the J end lost 9 bases, and 17 bases lay between the germline ends. The CDR3 is 14 amino acids. Germline CDR1 LGHNA, CDR2 YSLEER.

The chain has TRBV5-4 and TRBJ2-2; 7 nucleotides line up with TRBD1. CDR3 size: 16 residues. Germline CDR1 is SGHNT and CDR2 is YYREEE (reference sequence). Trimming at V came to 4 bases and at J to 3 bases, leaving 9 bases not matched to a gene. The CDR3 nucleotides read TGTGCCAGCAGCGTCGGGACAGCCAGCTACACCGGGGAGCTGTTTTTT. This encodes CASSVGTASYTGELFF.

The chain joins TRBV4-2 to TRBJ1-3; 7 bases line up with TRBD1. V shed 4 bases and J 0 bases; nucleotides not matched to a gene: 9. CDR3 size: 17 residues. Germline CDR1 is LGHNA and CDR2 is YNFKEQ. DNA for the CDR3: TGTGCCAGCAGCCCACCGGTGACAGGGAGCTCTGGAAACACCATATATTTT. This codes for CASSPPVTGSSGNTIYF.

This chain connects TRBV9 to TRBJ2-3, with a weak D call TRBD1 (6 bases). Per germline, CDR1 SGDLS and CDR2 YYNGEE. V dropped 2 bases and J dropped 0 bases, with 16 bases sitting between them. There are 17 residues in the CDR3. CDR3 in amino acids: CASSVLDSHPSTDTQYF. DNA for the CDR3: TGTGCCAGCAGCGTCCTGGACAGTCATCCTAGCACAGATACGCAGTATTTT.

J is TRBJ2-7 and V is TRBV7-9; 9 nucleotides match TRBD1. This CDR3 region has 15 residues. The V gene end was trimmed by 1 base and the J gene end by 5 bases; junction bases not matched to a gene: 6. CDR1 and CDR2 from the germline V gene are SEHNR and FQNEAQ (reference sequence). The CDR3 loop reads CASSLVGQGIHEQYF. Here the CDR3 DNA reads TGTGCCAGCAGCTTAGTGGGACAGGGTATTCACGAGCAGTACTTC.

The chain is built from TRBV20-1 and TRBJ2-7; D not certain. Trimming left V 4 bases short and J 3 bases short, with 7 bases between. This CDR3 spans 11 amino acids. CDR1 is DFQATT, CDR2 SNEGSKA, per germline (reference sequence). The CDR3 reads CSATSLYEQYF. The CDR3 coding sequence is TGCAGTGCTACGAGCCTCTACGAGCAGTACTTC.

The chain recombines TRBV4-2 with TRBJ1-4, with D tentatively TRBD1 (5 bases). This CDR3 has 16 amino acids. Germline CDR1 LGHNA, CDR2 YNFKEQ. Trimming stripped 4 bases from V and 8 bases from J, with 20 bases between. The CDR3 sequence: CASSPSQGGVTEKLFF. CDR3 bases: TGTGCCAGCAGCCCTTCCCAGGGAGGGGTAACAGAAAAACTGTTTTTT.

V is TRBV2 and J is TRBJ2-5, with 7 bases matching TRBD1. V trimming: 3 bases; J trimming: 1 base; junction bases outside the gene matches: 5. In germline, CDR1 is SNHLY, CDR2 FYNNEI. The CDR3 totals 15 residues. CDR3 protein: CASSDGRGLQETQYF. CDR3 nucleotide sequence: TGTGCCAGCAGTGACGGTAGGGGGCTCCAAGAGACCCAGTACTTC.

The chain combines TRBV7-9 with TRBJ1-2; TRBD1 might be the D (6 bases). CDR3 length: 15 amino acids. Trimming shortened V by 1 base and J by 3 bases, and 12 bases separated the two germline ends. CDR1 and CDR2 (germline): SEHNR, FQNEAQ (reference sequence). CDR3 protein: CASSLGTELYYGYTF. In nucleotides, the CDR3 is TGTGCCAGCAGCTTAGGGACAGAACTATACTATGGCTACACCTTC. The whole variable domain, filled in from reference TRBV7-9 and TRBJ1-2, reads DTGVSQNPRHKITKRGQNVTFRCDPISEHNRLYWYRQTLGQGPEFLTYFQNEAQLEKSRLLSDRFSAERPKGSFSTLEIQRTEQGDSAMYLCASSLGTELYYGYTFGSGTRLTVV.

The rearrangement uses TRBV19 and TRBJ1-6, with 7 bases aligning to TRBD1. This CDR3 is built from 14 residues. V lost 6 bases, J lost 9 bases, and 8 bases stayed unmatched. The germline V gene encodes CDR1 LNHDA and CDR2 SQIVND (reference sequence). Here the CDR3 reads CASRTTGERSPLHF. In DNA form, the CDR3 reads TGTGCCAGTAGAACTACAGGGGAGCGTTCACCCCTCCACTTT.